Shown below are 19 T cell receptor beta chains from a single sample sequenced in a study of post-analysis software for immune sequencing data. The study's findings and limits: Roughly five TRBV segments were significantly more frequent in patients than in controls. TRBV5-6, TRBV5-1 and TRBV20-1 were among these segments.

Unique molecular identifiers tagged the TCR beta cDNA libraries. TCRdb reprocessed the PCR reads via MiXCR and lists one record per CDR3 protein. The sample has approximately 360,000 distinct CDR3 sequences, less than 40% seen once; the top ten hold around 15%. These receptors' antigens are unknown. Specimen: blood. These receptor sequences come from a girl aged 5-17 years with multiple sclerosis.

This clonotype has just a few counts. The CDR3 DNA is TGTGCCAGCAGTTCCCAGGGTCGGGACACCAATCAGCCCCAGCATTTT. Translation gives CASSSQGRDTNQPQHF. This rearrangement joins TRBV12-3 or TRBV12-4 to TRBJ1-5, with a possible D match to TRBD1 (6 bases). The V and J ends lost 4 bases and 3 bases respectively, with 16 bases between them. There are 16 residues in the CDR3.

This chain links TRBV7-2 with TRBJ2-1; possible D gene TRBD1, 6 bases. The CDR3 has 13 residues. Per germline, CDR1 SGHTA and CDR2 FQGNSA. Trimming stripped 5 bases from V and 6 bases from J, with 11 bases between. The CDR3 sequence: CASSRRGGNEQFF. In nucleotides, the CDR3 is TGTGCCAGCAGCCGCAGAGGGGGCAATGAGCAGTTCTTC.

The chain uses TRBV7-9 and TRBJ2-3; D is unresolved. The CDR3 runs 14 residues. V lost 3 bases and J lost 0, with 7 bases in between. CDR1 SEHNR and CDR2 FQNEAQ come from the germline V gene (reference sequence). This CDR3 reads CASSFPASTDTQYF. As DNA, the CDR3 is TGTGCCAGCAGCTTTCCCGCTAGCACAGATACGCAGTATTTT.

The chain links TRBV20-1 to TRBJ2-5; 10 bases align to TRBD1. Germline V lookup: CDR1 DFQATT, CDR2 SNEGSKA (reference sequence). After removal of 5 bases from V and 1 base from J, the junction contained 1 base not matched to a gene. The CDR3 loop spans 13 amino acids. DNA for the CDR3: TGCAGTGCTCGGACAGGGGGCCAAGAGACCCAGTACTTC. Protein sequence: CSARTGGQETQYF.

Ten or more counts support this clonotype. V and J are TRBV12-3 or TRBV12-4 and TRBJ1-5; D is perhaps TRBD1 (5 bases). CDR3 length: 14 residues. V was shortened by 3 bases and J by 2 bases, with 8 bases between the two germline ends. The CDR3 region is CASSLGGGNQPQHF. The CDR3 nucleotides are TGTGCCAGCAGTTTGGGGGGGGGCAATCAGCCCCAGCATTTT.

This clonotype showed up just once. The V call is TRBV18, the J call TRBJ2-3; D is possibly TRBD2 (6 bases). V dropped 6 bases and J dropped 0 bases, with 16 bases sitting between them. CDR3 length: 16 residues. Germline V lookup: CDR1 KGHSH, CDR2 LQKENI. The CDR3: CASSPVRLESTDTQYF. CDR3 nucleotides: TGTGCCAGCTCGCCCGTTCGACTAGAAAGCACAGATACGCAGTATTTT.

The V and J genes are TRBV4-1 and TRBJ2-1; TRBD2 is a possible D gene (6 bases). The CDR3 loop spans 17 amino acids. Trimming took 1 base from V and 3 from J, leaving 16 bases between them. The germline CDR1 and CDR2 sequences are MGHRA and YSYEKL. The CDR3, as DNA: TGCGCCAGCAGCCAAGTGTCCGGCGGGGCGATCTACAATGAGCAGTTCTTC. The encoded protein is CASSQVSGGAIYNEQFF.

This clonotype was picked up a small number of times. V and J are TRBV4-1 and TRBJ2-7; 8 bases line up with TRBD2. Gene TRBJ2-5 matches the end of the DNA better, so the J call may be wrong. The germline CDR1 and CDR2 sequences are MGHRA and YSYEKL. This CDR3 is 14 amino acids long. This chain's CDR3 is CASSLAGQLRTQYF. CDR3 bases: TGCGCCAGCAGCCTAGCGGGGCAATTGAGGACCCAGTACTTC.

The sample holds a few counts of this clonotype. V is TRBV15 and J is TRBJ1-1; perhaps TRBD1 as D (6 bases). Trimming stripped 1 base from V and 7 bases from J, with 13 bases between. The V gene's germline CDR1 is LNHNV and CDR2 YYDKDF (reference sequence). The CDR3 is 14 residues long. In nucleotides, the CDR3 is TGTGCCACCAGCAGAGTTCAGGGGCCACTTGAAGCTTTCTTT. Translating gives CATSRVQGPLEAFF.

This sequence joins TRBV11-3 and TRBJ2-1; TRBD1 matches 8 bases. The J segment lost 6 bases and the V segment lost 0 bases, leaving 7 bases of the junction unmatched. Germline lookup yields CDR1 SGHNT and CDR2 YENEEA. The CDR3 is made up of 16 amino acids. This CDR3 reads CASSLESDRAGNEQFF. CDR3 bases: TGTGCCAGCAGCTTAGAGTCGGACAGGGCGGGCAATGAGCAGTTCTTC.

Of note for this clonotype: The junction differs from germline at one of its ends, possibly a read error. The gene calls are TRBV12-3 or TRBV12-4 and TRBJ2-3; a possible D gene is TRBD1 (6 bases). This CDR3 spans 14 amino acids. CDR3 sequence: CASSPGVSTDTEYF. In nucleotides, the CDR3 is TGTGCCAGCAGTCCAGGGGTTAGCACAGATACGGAGTATTTT.

V gene TRBV18 combines with J gene TRBJ1-1; D remains unclear. CDR1 KGHSH and CDR2 LQKENI come from the germline V gene. V lost 4 bases to trimming and J lost 0 bases, with 15 bases between them. The CDR3 is made up of 16 amino acids. Written as DNA, the CDR3 is TGTGCCAGCTCACGATTGGATGGAGACTTGAACACTGAAGCTTTCTTT. This sequence encodes CASSRLDGDLNTEAFF.

The chain joins TRBV11-2 to TRBJ2-7; D possibly uses TRBD1 or TRBD2 (5 bases each). Germline V gene data show CDR1 as SGHAT and CDR2 as FQNNGV. Trimming took 5 bases from V and 7 from J, leaving 21 bases between them. CDR3 size: 15 residues. The CDR3: CASSRTGSKGDEQYF. The CDR3 DNA is TGTGCCAGCAGCCGAACGGGGTCAAAAGGGGATGAGCAGTACTTC.

The gene calls are TRBV12-3 or TRBV12-4 and TRBJ1-2, with unresolved D. The CDR3 totals 13 residues. Deletions cut 2 bases from V and 1 base from J, with 5 bases between. The CDR3 loop is CASSLLSNYGYTF. In DNA form, the CDR3 reads TGTGCCAGCAGTTTACTCAGTAACTATGGCTACACCTTC.

Remarks on this clonotype: This may be a read error: a much more frequent sequence differs by one nucleotide. The chain recombines TRBV6-1 with TRBJ2-5; TRBD1 aligns across 7 bases. Germline values: CDR1 MNHNS, CDR2 SASEGT. This CDR3 is built from 14 residues. Germline trimming cut 5 bases from V and 11 bases from J; bases unmatched to any gene: 14. The CDR3 region is CASSHRGQRYGQYF. CDR3 nucleotides: TGTGCCAGCAGTCACCGGGGACAGAGGTACGGGCAGTACTTC.

J is TRBJ2-3 and V is TRBV9, with a weak D call TRBD2 (6 bases). Trimming pared 7 bases from V and 8 bases from J, leaving 17 bases between. CDR3 length equals 13 residues. In germline, CDR1 is SGDLS, CDR2 YYNGEE. Here the CDR3 DNA reads TGTGCCAGCTCCAACCCGTCCGGGAGTACGCAGTATTTT. It translates to CASSNPSGSTQYF.

This clonotype was recorded once. This chain links TRBV6-2 or TRBV6-3 with TRBJ2-3, with 8 positions matching TRBD2. Germline CDR1 reads MNHEY; CDR2 reads SVGEGT. Losses at the gene ends were 3 bases for V and 1 base for J; bases not matched to a gene: 3. The CDR3 extends over 15 amino acids. The CDR3 DNA sequence: TGTGCCAGCAGTTATCCAGCGGGGGGCACAGATACGCAGTATTTT. It codes for CASSYPAGGTDTQYF.

This clonotype was recorded a few times. This chain uses TRBV12-3 or TRBV12-4 with TRBJ1-1; D gene ambiguous. CDR3 length: 12 amino acids. The V end lost 6 bases, the J end lost 1 base, and 6 bases lay between the germline ends. The DNA for the CDR3 is TGTGCCAGCAGCATCAGGAACACTGAAGCTTTCTTT. As protein: CASSIRNTEAFF.

This clonotype was seen more than once but under ten times. Here the CDR3 DNA reads TGTGCCAGCAGCCTAGGACACTACAACTATGGCTACACCTTC. Translating gives CASSLGHYNYGYTF. This chain uses TRBV12-3 or TRBV12-4 with TRBJ1-2; D is possibly TRBD1 (5 bases). Trimming took off 6 bases at V and 2 bases at J, with 13 bases between the two ends. This CDR3 is built from 14 residues.